These 24 T cell receptor beta chains were all obtained from the same sample, sequenced in a study of blood T cell repertoires in COVID-19. Using immunoSEQ multiplex PCR, the repertoire was profiled, and TCRdb retains in-frame clones only, with some absent. In the table there are 190,000 or so clones, roughly 87% of which are singletons. The specimen sequenced was PBMCs or T cells enriched from blood (not recorded which). Receptor source: a young man with acute COVID-19.

The chain employs TRBV7-2 and TRBJ2-7; unclear D gene. The germline gives CDR1 SGHTA, CDR2 FQGNSA. V was cut by 1 base and J by 3 bases, with 13 bases left in between. This CDR3 is 15 amino acids long. The CDR3 region is CASSLERSLLYEQYF. DNA of the CDR3: TGTGCCAGCAGCTTAGAGCGCAGTCTCCTCTACGAGCAGTACTTC.

The chain combines TRBV19 with TRBJ2-5, with D possibly matching TRBD1 (6 bases). The CDR3 runs 12 residues. The V and J ends lost 11 bases and 5 bases respectively, with 15 bases between them. In germline, CDR1 is LNHDA, CDR2 SQIVND (reference sequence). CDR3 coding DNA: TGTGCCGGCTCCACAGGGAAGGAGACCCAGTACTTC. This encodes CAGSTGKETQYF.

The chain is built from TRBV10-1 and TRBJ1-5; D not resolved. CDR1 WNHNN and CDR2 SYGVQD come from the germline V gene (reference sequence). The CDR3 has 13 amino acids. The V end was cut by 3 bases, the J end by 5 bases, with 8 bases between. CDR3 loop: CASSESGHQPQHF. CDR3 DNA: TGCGCCAGCAGTGAAAGTGGGCATCAGCCCCAGCATTTT.

The CDR3 coding sequence is TGCAGTGCTAGTGTAGCGGGAAGCTACGAGCAGTACTTC. Its translation: CSASVAGSYEQYF. This sequence joins TRBV20-1 and TRBJ2-7; 8 nucleotides line up with TRBD2. This CDR3 region has 13 residues. Germline-derived CDR1 and CDR2 are DFQATT and SNEGSKA (reference sequence). The V and J ends lost 3 bases and 3 bases, in that order; junction bases with no gene match: 4.

The chain's CDR3 is CASVLGRAAETQYF. The DNA of the CDR3 is TGTGCCAGCGTACTCGGGAGGGCGGCGGAGACCCAGTACTTC. This chain uses TRBV28 with TRBJ2-5; TRBD2 matches 8 bases. Germline-derived CDR1 and CDR2 are MDHEN and SYDVKM. J gave up 5 bases and V 8 bases, and 10 bases lay outside the gene matches. The CDR3 is 14 amino acids.

The chain is built from TRBV14 and TRBJ2-7, with TRBD2 matching 9 bases. The CDR3 runs 15 residues. The germline gives CDR1 SGHDN, CDR2 FVKESK. V was clipped by 0 bases and J by 4 bases; unmatched bases: 4. The CDR3 reads CASSQDRGLAYEQYF. DNA of the CDR3: TGTGCCAGCAGCCAAGATCGGGGACTAGCTTACGAGCAGTACTTC. The full variable domain, with the rest looked up from reference TRBV14 and TRBJ2-7, is EAGVTQFPSHSVIEKGQTVTLRCDPISGHDNLYWYRRVMGKEIKFLLHFVKESKQDESGMPNNRFLAERTGGTYSTLKVQPAELEDSGVYFCASSQDRGLAYEQYFGPGTRLTVT.

V usage is TRBV10-1 and J usage is TRBJ2-3; 7 bases align to TRBD2. CDR3 length equals 13 residues. Germline CDR1 is WNHNN and CDR2 is SYGVQD (reference sequence). J lost 0 bases, V lost 6 bases, and 0 bases had no gene match. The CDR3 coding sequence is TGCGCCAGCAGCGGGGGGAGCACAGATACGCAGTATTTT. This codes for CASSGGSTDTQYF.

This clone was detected once. V usage is TRBV11-3 and J usage is TRBJ2-2, with D perhaps TRBD2 (5 bases). The CDR3 consists of 13 residues. With 4 bases removed from V and 4 bases from J, the gap between germline ends came to 7 bases. From germline, CDR1 is SGHNT and CDR2 YENEEA. The DNA for the CDR3 is TGTGCCAGCAGCTACGCGGGCACCGGGGAGCTGTTTTTT. This gives the protein CASSYAGTGELFF. Full variable domain (outside the CDR3, taken from reference TRBV11-3 and TRBJ2-2): EAGVVQSPRYKIIEKKQPVAFWCNPISGHNTLYWYLQNLGQGPELLIRYENEEAVDDSQLPKDRFSAERLKGVDSTLKIQPAELGDSAVYLCASSYAGTGELFFGEGSRLTVL.

This chain joins TRBV28 and TRBJ1-1, with a tentative D call TRBD1 (6 bases). CDR1 MDHEN and CDR2 SYDVKM come from the germline V gene. Trimming took 8 bases from V and 2 from J, leaving 12 bases between them. The CDR3 has 13 residues. For the CDR3, the DNA is TGTGCCAGCTGGGACACCCCAAACACTGAAGCTTTCTTT. It translates to CASWDTPNTEAFF.

V is TRBV27 and J is TRBJ2-3; 8 nucleotides match TRBD1. V gave up 5 bases and J gave up 4 bases; unmatched junction bases: 14. The length of the CDR3 is 17 residues. The germline gives CDR1 MNHEY, CDR2 SMNVEV (reference sequence). The CDR3 DNA reads TGTGCCAGCAGTGAAACCGGGACAGGTATATTCGCAGATACGCAGTATTTT. It translates to CASSETGTGIFADTQYF.

The chain carries TRBV7-2 and TRBJ2-1; 9 bases line up with TRBD2. Trimming cost V 3 bases and J 0 bases; bases outside gene matches: 6. The CDR3 covers 17 residues. Germline V gene sequence: CDR1 SGHTA, CDR2 FQGNSA. The CDR3 coding sequence is TGTGCCAGCAGCTTGACTAGCGGCCCTATCTCCTACAATGAGCAGTTCTTC. Protein: CASSLTSGPISYNEQFF.

The V gene is TRBV7-9, the J gene TRBJ1-4; D gene unclear. The CDR3 is made up of 16 amino acids. With 3 bases removed from V and 6 bases from J, the gap between germline ends came to 17 bases. Germline values: CDR1 SEHNR, CDR2 FQNEAQ (reference sequence). The CDR3 loop is CASSFPPTNGDEKLFF. The CDR3 nucleotides read TGTGCCAGCAGCTTCCCCCCGACAAACGGTGATGAAAAACTGTTTTTT.

The chain has TRBV19 and TRBJ2-1; tentatively, D is TRBD1 (5 bases). The germline V gene encodes CDR1 LNHDA and CDR2 SQIVND (reference sequence). V gave up 5 bases and J gave up 0 bases, with 14 bases separating them. The CDR3 loop spans 16 amino acids. This chain's CDR3 is CASSFSGSGSYNEQFF. The CDR3 DNA reads TGTGCCAGTAGTTTCTCAGGGTCGGGCTCCTACAATGAGCAGTTCTTC.

V gene TRBV2 combines with J gene TRBJ2-3, with 7 bases aligning to TRBD2. V was clipped by 4 bases and J by 0 bases; unmatched bases: 7. CDR1 SNHLY and CDR2 FYNNEI come from the germline V gene. CDR3 length: 16 residues. The CDR3 loop reads CASSGPSGHSTDTQYF. CDR3 coding DNA: TGTGCCAGCAGTGGGCCTAGCGGCCATAGCACAGATACGCAGTATTTT.

The chain carries TRBV3-1 (or the pseudogene TRBV3-2) and TRBJ2-7; possible D gene TRBD1, 7 bases. V lost 4 bases and J 5 bases, leaving 15 bases between the germline ends. CDR3 size: 14 residues. Germline CDR1 LGHDT, CDR2 YNNKEL (reference sequence). CDR3 protein: CASSRRDSQHEQYF. In DNA, the CDR3 is TGTGCCAGCAGCCGGAGGGACAGTCAGCACGAGCAGTACTTC.

This chain links TRBV4-1 with TRBJ1-4; D is possibly TRBD1 (5 bases). CDR1 is MGHRA and CDR2 is YSYEKL in the germline V gene. V dropped 0 bases and J dropped 7 bases, with 12 bases sitting between them. The CDR3 has 15 residues. The CDR3 sequence is CASSQEPGRGEKLFF. CDR3 nucleotide sequence: TGCGCCAGCAGCCAAGAACCGGGGAGGGGTGAAAAACTGTTTTTT.

The rearrangement joins TRBV28 to TRBJ2-5; 7 bases match TRBD2. Germline lookup yields CDR1 MDHEN and CDR2 SYDVKM. This CDR3 spans 13 amino acids. Trimming at V came to 8 bases and at J to 0 bases, leaving 3 bases not matched to a gene. Written as DNA, the CDR3 is TGTGCCAGCCGGCGGGGGAACCAAGAGACCCAGTACTTC. Its protein product is CASRRGNQETQYF.

This chain links TRBV18 with TRBJ2-1; 9 bases are shared with TRBD2. CDR3 length: 15 amino acids. From germline, CDR1 is KGHSH and CDR2 LQKENI. V lost 4 bases, J lost 8 bases, and 9 bases stayed unmatched. The CDR3 nucleotides read TGTGCCAGCTCACTTGCGGGAGGGCCCGTCCATGAGCAGTTCTTC. Its translation: CASSLAGGPVHEQFF. The variable domain in full, completed from reference TRBV18 and TRBJ2-1, reads NAGVMQNPRHLVRRRGQEARLRCSPMKGHSHVYWYRQLPEEGLKFMVYLQKENIIDESGMPKERFSAEFPKEGPSILRIQQVVRGDSAAYFCASSLAGGPVHEQFFGPGTRLTVL.

The chain joins TRBV10-3 to TRBJ2-2, with no clear D. Germline V lookup: CDR1 ENHRY, CDR2 SYGVKD. V was shortened by 10 bases and J by 0 bases, with 9 bases between the two germline ends. The CDR3 spans 13 residues. The CDR3, as DNA: TGTGCCACCACCAGGCCGAACACCGGGGAGCTGTTTTTT. Its translation: CATTRPNTGELFF.

The V call is TRBV28, the J call TRBJ1-2, with TRBD1 matching 8 bases. This CDR3 is 13 amino acids long. CDR1 MDHEN and CDR2 SYDVKM come from the germline V gene. V shed 3 bases and J 4 bases; nucleotides not matched to a gene: 1. In nucleotides, the CDR3 is TGTGCCAGCAGTTTTGACAGGGGCTATGGCTACACCTTC. The encoded protein is CASSFDRGYGYTF.

The chain carries TRBV7-2 and TRBJ2-3, with no clear D. The CDR3 contains 14 residues. Germline V gene data show CDR1 as SGHTA and CDR2 as FQGNSA. Between the trimmed V and J ends, which lost 1 base and 0 bases, there was a span of 5 bases. DNA for the CDR3: TGTGCCAGCAGCTTAGACTATAGCACAGATACGCAGTATTTT. This translates into CASSLDYSTDTQYF.

The gene calls are TRBV3-1 (or the pseudogene TRBV3-2) and TRBJ2-7; 8 nucleotides agree with TRBD1. Germline V gene lookup returns CDR1 LGHDT and CDR2 YNNKEL (reference sequence). The CDR3 covers 13 residues. With V trimmed by 4 bases and J by 5 bases, 4 bases remained unmatched. CDR3: CASSLGQGHEQYF. The CDR3 DNA reads TGTGCCAGCAGCCTAGGACAGGGCCACGAGCAGTACTTC.

A few counts support this clone. CDR3 protein: CASSAMTGGSPLHF. The CDR3 DNA reads as TGTGCCAGCAGCGCAATGACAGGCGGATCACCCCTCCACTTT. The V and J genes are TRBV9 and TRBJ1-6; the D gene is possibly TRBD1 (6 bases). In germline, CDR1 is SGDLS, CDR2 YYNGEE. V was shortened by 3 bases and J by 10 bases, with 14 bases between the two germline ends. The CDR3 is 14 residues long.

This chain connects TRBV14 to TRBJ2-2; unclear D gene. The CDR3 is 13 amino acids. V was shortened by 4 bases and J by 1 base, with 4 bases between the two germline ends. Per germline, CDR1 SGHDN and CDR2 FVKESK. CDR3 amino acids: CASSRQNTGELFF. CDR3 DNA sequence: TGTGCCAGCAGCCGACAGAACACCGGGGAGCTGTTTTTT.